These 20 T cell receptor beta chains share one sample of origin, sequenced in a study of blood T cell repertoires in COVID-19. This table comes from immunoSEQ multiplex PCR, and its TCRdb copy is limited to in-frame clones, with some not included. The data contain under 200,000 clones, roughly 90% of them seen just once; the ten biggest clones take up around 1.7%. The sample consisted of peripheral blood. The receptors stem from a man aged 18 to 35 with active or convalescent COVID-19.

The V gene is TRBV7-9, the J gene TRBJ2-7; TRBD2 matches 9 bases. Trimming took 0 bases from V and 2 from J; bases not matched to a gene: 5. The CDR3 spans 16 residues. Germline V gives CDR1 SEHNR, CDR2 FQNEAQ (reference sequence). The CDR3 DNA is TGTGCCAGCAGCTTAGCATCTAGCGGGAACCCCTACGAGCAGTACTTC. It encodes CASSLASSGNPYEQYF.

V and J are TRBV10-3 and TRBJ1-2; TRBD1 is a possible D gene (5 bases). CDR1 and CDR2 (germline): ENHRY, SYGVKD. Between the trimmed V and J ends, which lost 7 bases and 4 bases, there was a span of 16 bases. This CDR3 has 14 residues. CDR3 amino acids: CAITSIQGSYGYTF. The CDR3 region has the DNA TGTGCCATCACGAGTATCCAGGGTAGCTATGGCTACACCTTC.

The chain employs TRBV29-1 and TRBJ2-7; 8 positions agree with TRBD1. This CDR3 has 13 amino acids. Trimming at V came to 6 bases and at J to 5 bases, leaving 9 bases not matched to a gene. From germline, CDR1 is SQVTM and CDR2 ANQGSEA. Here the CDR3 reads CSVSLTGEHEQYF. In DNA, the CDR3 is TGCAGCGTCTCCTTGACAGGGGAACACGAGCAGTACTTC.

This sequence joins TRBV6-5 and TRBJ2-5; 8 bases map to TRBD2. The germline V gene encodes CDR1 MNHEY and CDR2 SVGAGI. V gave up 6 bases and J gave up 3 bases; unmatched junction bases: 6. This CDR3 comprises 14 residues. This chain's CDR3 is CASSTIAGKETQYF. The CDR3 nucleotides are TGTGCCAGCAGCACCATAGCGGGAAAAGAGACCCAGTACTTC.

V gene TRBV28 combines with J gene TRBJ1-1; TRBD1 matches at 7 bases. The CDR3 has 11 residues. J was trimmed by 8 bases and V by 3 bases; bases with no gene match: 0. Germline-derived CDR1 and CDR2 are MDHEN and SYDVKM. The CDR3 loop is CASSLGQEAFF. DNA for the CDR3: TGTGCCAGCAGTTTGGGACAGGAAGCTTTCTTT. The full variable domain, its missing parts supplied by reference TRBV28 and TRBJ1-1, is DVKVTQSSRYLVKRTGEKVFLECVQDMDHENMFWYRQDPGLGLRLIYFSYDVKMKEKGDIPEGYSVSREKKERFSLILESASTNQTSMYLCASSLGQEAFFGQGTRLTVV.

V usage is TRBV2 and J usage is TRBJ1-2, with D possibly TRBD1 on 6 matching bases. The CDR3 length is 13 residues. Germline V gene lookup returns CDR1 SNHLY and CDR2 FYNNEI. Trimming pared 6 bases from V and 5 bases from J, leaving 13 bases between. The CDR3 sequence: CASSYRVEYGYTF. For the CDR3, the DNA is TGTGCCAGCAGCTACAGGGTCGAATATGGCTACACCTTC.

This rearrangement joins TRBV2 to TRBJ2-3; TRBD2 matches at 7 bases. In germline, CDR1 is SNHLY, CDR2 FYNNEI. The J segment lost 6 bases and the V segment lost 7 bases, leaving 1 base of the junction unmatched. The CDR3 has 11 amino acids. CDR3 in amino acids: CASKLADTQYF. The DNA for the CDR3 is TGTGCCAGCAAACTAGCGGATACGCAGTATTTT.

This clone was recorded a few times. The chain links TRBV30 to TRBJ1-1; D unclear. The CDR3 runs 12 residues. V lost 4 bases to trimming and J lost 11 bases, with 17 bases between them. Germline CDR1 is GTSNPN and CDR2 is SVGIG (reference sequence). The CDR3 loop reads CAWKRAVGVAFF. The CDR3 nucleotides read TGTGCCTGGAAGAGGGCCGTAGGAGTTGCTTTCTTT.

This sequence joins TRBV10-3 and TRBJ1-1, with a tentative D call TRBD1 (5 bases). Germline V CDR1 and CDR2: ENHRY, SYGVKD. V was clipped by 4 bases and J by 2 bases, with 14 bases between them. There are 15 residues in the CDR3. The CDR3 bases are TGTGCCATCAGTGGTGACAGAGCCATTAACACTGAAGCTTTCTTT. Its protein is CAISGDRAINTEAFF.

The sample holds a few counts of this clone. This chain joins TRBV5-1 and TRBJ2-7; tentatively, D is TRBD1 (5 bases). Trimming removed 0 bases from V and 4 bases from J, with 17 bases in between. This CDR3 has 16 amino acids. Germline V gene sequence: CDR1 SGHRS, CDR2 YFSETQ. CDR3 region: CASSLVPDTPRYEQYF. DNA for the CDR3: TGCGCCAGCAGCTTGGTTCCGGACACGCCTAGGTACGAGCAGTACTTC.

DNA of the CDR3: TGCGCCAGCAGCCAAGTTGGCAGGCTCGGAACCGGGGAGCTGTTTTTT. Protein sequence: CASSQVGRLGTGELFF. V usage is TRBV4-3 and J usage is TRBJ2-2; D uncertain. The CDR3 spans 16 residues. Trimming shortened V by 1 base and J by 5 bases, and 14 bases separated the two germline ends. Germline-derived CDR1 and CDR2 are LGHNA and YSLEER.

This clone was recorded only once. The rearrangement joins TRBV2 to TRBJ2-7; possible D gene TRBD2, 5 bases. The CDR3 contains 15 residues. Germline V lookup: CDR1 SNHLY, CDR2 FYNNEI. The V gene lost 6 bases and the J gene lost 2 bases, with 17 bases spanning the gap. CDR3 sequence: CASRVDFSRTYEQYF. In nucleotides, the CDR3 is TGTGCCAGCAGAGTGGACTTCTCCCGAACCTACGAGCAGTACTTC.

This chain connects TRBV27 to TRBJ2-7; TRBD1 matches 7 bases. The length of the CDR3 is 14 residues. Trimming at V came to 6 bases and at J to 6 bases, leaving 11 bases not matched to a gene. Germline CDR1 is MNHEY and CDR2 is SMNVEV (reference sequence). The CDR3 loop is CASSPGQEWSEQYF. As DNA, the CDR3 is TGTGCCAGCAGCCCAGGACAGGAATGGTCCGAGCAGTACTTC.

The chain joins TRBV6-1 to TRBJ1-6; tentatively, D is TRBD1 (5 bases). The V gene lost 6 bases and the J gene lost 5 bases, with 17 bases spanning the gap. There are 16 residues in the CDR3. CDR1 and CDR2 from the germline V gene are MNHNS and SASEGT. CDR3 in amino acids: CASRETGGNNNSPLHF. The CDR3 DNA sequence: TGTGCCAGCAGGGAAACGGGGGGAAATAATAATTCACCCCTCCACTTT.

This clone was seen a single time. V and J are TRBV6-5 and TRBJ1-2, with TRBD1 matching over 9 bases. Germline assignment: CDR1 MNHEY and CDR2 SVGAGI. The CDR3 totals 15 residues. The ends lost 5 bases at V and 7 bases at J; junction bases unmatched: 11. DNA for the CDR3: TGTGCCAGCAGTAGAAGTAACAGGGGGCCTAGTGGCTACACCTTC. It yields the protein CASSRSNRGPSGYTF.

CDR3 in DNA: TGTGCCAGTAGTCGTGGACAGTACCTATCCTACGAGCAGTACTTC. Protein sequence: CASSRGQYLSYEQYF. The chain recombines TRBV19 with TRBJ2-7; maybe TRBD1 (6 bases). CDR3 size: 15 residues. Trimming pared 5 bases from V and 1 base from J, leaving 15 bases between. From germline, CDR1 is LNHDA and CDR2 SQIVND (reference sequence). The full variable domain, rest sourced from reference TRBV19 and TRBJ2-7, is DGGITQSPKYLFRKEGQNVTLSCEQNLNHDAMYWYRQDPGQGLRLIYYSQIVNDFQKGDIAEGYSVSREKKESFPLTVTSAQKNPTAFYLCASSRGQYLSYEQYFGPGTRLTVT.

The chain is built from TRBV18 and TRBJ1-1; the D is unclear. V was clipped by 4 bases and J by 3 bases, with 9 bases between them. The germline V gene encodes CDR1 KGHSH and CDR2 LQKENI. CDR3 length equals 13 residues. CDR3: CASSRKEDTEAFF. The CDR3 DNA follows: TGTGCCAGCTCACGCAAAGAGGACACTGAAGCTTTCTTT. Based on the CDR3 plus reference TRBV18 and TRBJ1-1, the full variable domain is NAGVMQNPRHLVRRRGQEARLRCSPMKGHSHVYWYRQLPEEGLKFMVYLQKENIIDESGMPKERFSAEFPKEGPSILRIQQVVRGDSAAYFCASSRKEDTEAFFGQGTRLTVV.

The chain has TRBV5-1 and TRBJ1-2; D might be TRBD1 (5 bases). V lost 4 bases, J lost 2 bases, and 15 bases lay in between. CDR3 length: 15 amino acids. CDR1 and CDR2 (germline): SGHRS, YFSETQ. The CDR3 region is CASSRDPGVNYGYTF. The CDR3 DNA reads TGCGCCAGCAGCCGGGATCCGGGGGTAAACTATGGCTACACCTTC.

This chain connects TRBV2 to TRBJ1-5, with 7 bases lining up with TRBD1. CDR1 and CDR2 (germline): SNHLY, FYNNEI. The CDR3 consists of 15 residues. Trimming took 4 bases from V and 7 from J; bases not matched to a gene: 10. CDR3 protein: CASSGGGGLGQPQHF. The CDR3 DNA reads as TGTGCCAGCAGTGGAGGAGGGGGCCTCGGACAGCCCCAGCATTTT.

The V and J genes are TRBV6-1 and TRBJ2-5; 9 positions agree with TRBD2. This CDR3 region has 17 residues. V was pared by 2 bases and J by 5 bases, with 12 bases of the junction left unmatched. Germline CDR1 reads MNHNS; CDR2 reads SASEGT. In DNA, the CDR3 is TGTGCCAGCAGTGAATCGGCAGCGGGGGGTTTTAGTGAGACCCAGTACTTC. Translated, it gives CASSESAAGGFSETQYF.